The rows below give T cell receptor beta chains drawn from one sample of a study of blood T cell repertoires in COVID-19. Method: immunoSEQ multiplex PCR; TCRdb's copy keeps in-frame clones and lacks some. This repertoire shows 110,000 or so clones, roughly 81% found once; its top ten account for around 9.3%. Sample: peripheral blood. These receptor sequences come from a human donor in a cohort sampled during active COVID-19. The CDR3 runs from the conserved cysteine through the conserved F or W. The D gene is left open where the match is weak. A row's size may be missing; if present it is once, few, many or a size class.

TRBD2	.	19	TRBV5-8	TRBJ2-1	TGTGCCAGCAGCCCCCCCGGGGGTTTGAGCGGGAGTCCCTACAATGAGCAGTTCTTC	CASSPPGGLSGSPYNEQFF
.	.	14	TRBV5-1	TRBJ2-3	TGCGCCAGCAGCTCCGGGTCCCGCACAGATACGCAGTATTTT	CASSSGSRTDTQYF
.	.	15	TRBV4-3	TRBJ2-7	TGCGCCAGCAGCCTCTCCCGGGACTTACCCTACGAGCAGTACTTC	CASSLSRDLPYEQYF
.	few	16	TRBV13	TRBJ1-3	TGTGCCAGCAGTCAGAAAGGGAGGTCCTCTGGAAACACCATATATTTT	CASSQKGRSSGNTIYF
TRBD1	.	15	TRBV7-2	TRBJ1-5	TGTGCCAGCAGCTTAGGTCGAGGGGGCGGACGGCCCCAGCATTTT	CASSLGRGGGRPQHF
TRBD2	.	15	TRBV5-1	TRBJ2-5	TGCGCCAGCAGCCGAGGGTCGGGGGGCCAAGAGACCCAGTACTTC	CASSRGSGGQETQYF
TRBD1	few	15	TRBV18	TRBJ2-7	TGTGCCAGCTCACCACCAGGGGGCGGCTCCTACGAGCAGTACTTC	CASSPPGGGSYEQYF
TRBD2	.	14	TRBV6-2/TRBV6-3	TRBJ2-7	TGTGCCAGCAGTTCGACTAGCGGGCTCTACGAGCAGTACTTC	CASSSTSGLYEQYF
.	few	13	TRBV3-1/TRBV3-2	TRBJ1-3	TGTGCCAGCAGCCAAGTATCTGGAAACACCATATATTTT	CASSQVSGNTIYF
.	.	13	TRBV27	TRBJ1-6	TGTGCCAGCGGGAGGGGGAGTAATTCACCCCTCCACTTT	CASGRGSNSPLHF
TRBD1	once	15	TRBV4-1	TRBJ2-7	TGCGCCAGCAGCCAAGATCGGACAGGGGGCCGGATTCAGTACTTC	CASSQDRTGGRIQYF
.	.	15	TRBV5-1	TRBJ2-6	TGCGCCAGCAGCTTGGTACAGTCTGGGGCCAACGTCCTGACTTTC	CASSLVQSGANVLTF
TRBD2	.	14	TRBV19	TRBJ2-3	TGTGCCAGTAGTCCCGGCCTAGCGGTGGATACGCAGTATTTT	CASSPGLAVDTQYF
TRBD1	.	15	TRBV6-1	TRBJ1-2	TGTGCCAGCAGTGAACAGGGGGCGCGGGGCTATGGCTACACCTTC	CASSEQGARGYGYTF
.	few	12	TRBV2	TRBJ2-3	TGTGCCAGCAGACTAGCTCGAGATACGCAGTATTTT	CASRLARDTQYF
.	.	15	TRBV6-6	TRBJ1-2	TGTGCCAGCAGTTACTGGTTGGGGGCCGGCTATGGCTACACCTTC	CASSYWLGAGYGYTF
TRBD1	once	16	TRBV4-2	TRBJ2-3	TGTGCCAGCAGCCGCCAGGGGGCGAGCGCCACAGATACGCAGTATTTT	CASSRQGASATDTQYF
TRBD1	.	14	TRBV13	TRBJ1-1	TGTGCCAGCAGAGTAATAACAGGGGGCACTGAAGCTTTCTTT	CASRVITGGTEAFF
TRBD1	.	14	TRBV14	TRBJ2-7	TGTGCCAGCAGTCTCCGGGACAGGGGTTACGAGCAGTACTTC	CASSLRDRGYEQYF
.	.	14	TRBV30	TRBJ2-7	TGTGCCTGGAGTTCCGGACAGACCCCCTACGAGCAGTACTTC	CAWSSGQTPYEQYF
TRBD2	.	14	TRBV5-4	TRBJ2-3	TGTGCCAGCAGCTCCGGGACTAGTCGGTATTCGCAGTATTTT	CASSSGTSRYSQYF
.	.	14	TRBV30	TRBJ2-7	TGTGCCTGGAGTAACGGCCGGGATGACTACGAGCAGTACTTC	CAWSNGRDDYEQYF
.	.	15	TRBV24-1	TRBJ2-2	TGTGCCACCAGTGGCTACGAGGGGAACACCGGGGAGCTGTTTTTT	CATSGYEGNTGELFF
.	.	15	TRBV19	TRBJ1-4	TGTGCCAGTAGTTTCCCCGGGGGGTTTGGCGAAAAACTGTTTTTT	CASSFPGGFGEKLFF
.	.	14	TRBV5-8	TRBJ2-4	TGTGCCAGCAGCTTGGCAGTAGCCAAAAACATTCAGTACTTC	CASSLAVAKNIQYF
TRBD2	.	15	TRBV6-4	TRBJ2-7	TGTGCCAGCAGTCGACAGGCTAGCGGGGATTACGAGCAGTACTTC	CASSRQASGDYEQYF